Here is one T cell receptor (beta chain) with its context. It has no known antigen specificity. Nothing much larger sits one base from this clone, and base qualities are not available. This entry belongs to a study of T cell repertoires in ileal Crohn's disease (dated by TCRdb to about 2019). Study-level background: Median disease duration was roughly eight years, and under 40% of patients were identified as active smokers at the time of surgery. Every patient underwent surgery because of a complication, which was stricturing disease in around 61% of cases and penetrating disease in about 39%. Roughly half of the patients were given postoperative therapy, with 15 to 20 on anti-TNF agents and about a dozen on thiopurines. A prospective multicentre cohort supplied the 50 or so Crohn's disease patients whose TCR repertoires were analysed. The study ran alongside a multicentre cohort designed to identify predictors of early endoscopic recurrence after ileocolonic resection. Endoscopic postoperative recurrence was defined as a Rutgeerts score above i0. A total of approximately 170 mucosal samples from around 57 patients were sequenced, collected from several sites on the surgical specimen and at postoperative endoscopy.

Eligible patients were adults with ileal or ileocolonic Crohn's disease who had an indication for ileocolonic resection. Whole ileal mucosal biopsies were kept frozen at -80 degrees C prior to DNA extraction. A TRizol-based method was used to extract genomic DNA from the frozen whole biopsies, and the DNA was quantified with a NanoDrop 2000 spectrophotometer. The cysteine opens and the phenylalanine closes a CDR3 of 14 amino acids. The retained sequence is limited to the CDR3, 42 bases, with the frame set at the first base. The junction shows trimming of 6 bases on V and 3 bases on J, and the gene matches do not reach 10 bases of it. CDR1 and CDR2 (SQVTM, ANQGSEA) derive from the germline V gene. The research as a whole found: Compared with CD4 T cells, sorted CD8 T cells held more high-frequency clones, which suggests that the mucosal expansions were mostly CD8. Only a subgroup of patients, of unstated size, had mucosal CD4 and CD8 T cells sorted and sequenced. A significantly higher proportion of clonal expansions was observed in active smokers at surgery than in non-smokers (roughly 24% vs 19%, p=0.02). Endoscopic recurrence was linked to a higher percentage of high-frequency clones at surgery, and recurrence occurred in every patient whose clonality exceeded 26.8% (18/57).

For commercial TCRB immunosequencing, around 500 nanograms of biopsy DNA were submitted for each sample. A two-step, amplification bias-controlled multiplex PCR was used by Adaptive Biotechnology to amplify CDR3 regions from genomic DNA. Primers covering every V and J gene segment were used in the first PCR, while barcodes and Illumina adapters were added in the second PCR. CDR3 libraries were sequenced on an Illumina instrument. The study's own analysis went as follows. The analysis used both the pipelines supplied by the vendor and custom analysis of the raw data in R/Bioconductor with R version 3.3.0. Clonality, which ranges from 0 to 1, was calculated as the inverse of the normalised Shannon entropy across all productive clones. High-frequency clones were defined as the share of the repertoire occupied by the top 100 clones, with only clones passing a 95% confidence test being retained. Repertoire diversity was measured with the Simpson index, and overlap between samples was measured with the Morisita-Horn index. Entries here come from immuneACCESS through TCRdb and include only in-frame sequences with V and J called. Some clones fail to appear in such tables; in the studies checked, an unresolved V gene covers under half of the shortfall, and the cause of the remainder is unknown. For V, J and clone size, that table is used; D and trimming come from the DNA. The sample contains tens of thousands of clones, roughly 81% of them found a single time. The top ten constitute around 5.5% of the sample.

Sequenced material: ileal tissue. The receptor's source is an adult with Crohn's disease. This chain joins TRBV29-1 to TRBJ1-2, and 7 bases in between align with TRBD1. The DNA sequence follows: TGCAGCGTCATTTCCAGGGGGATGGACTATGGCTACACCTTC. This sequence encodes CSVISRGMDYGYTF.